The rows below give T cell receptor beta chains drawn from one sample of a study of T cell repertoires in cytomegalovirus infection. These receptors' targets are unknown. TCRdb used MiXCR to reprocess the reads, holding one entry per CDR3 protein. This repertoire shows some 43,000 distinct CDR3 sequences, about 20% found once; its top ten account for approximately 90%. Specimen: CD8+ T cells from cultured PBMCs, collected from culture after CMV antigen stimulation. The receptors come from a human donor in good health (CMV status not recorded). Some clones in this sample may be carry-over from other donors' samples. Both conserved end residues are part of each CDR3. The D gene is left open where the match is weak. Clone size is given for some rows only: seen once, a few or many times, or a class if the clone is expanded.

>TRBV6-2/TRBV6-3|TRBD2|.|TRBJ2-1
TGTGCCAGCAGTTACGTAGGGACTAGCGGGGGATATAATGAGCAGTTCTTC
CASSYVGTSGGYNEQFF
>TRBV9|.|few|TRBJ2-5
TGTGCCAGCAGCGTCAGTGTGAGGATCCAAGAGACCCAGTACTTC
CASSVSVRIQETQYF
>TRBV7-8|.|.|TRBJ1-1
TGTGCCAGCAGCTTATCAAGGGCAGGGGAAACGGAAGCTTTCTTT
CASSLSRAGETEAFF
>TRBV5-6|.|few|TRBJ2-3
TGTGCCAGCAGCTTGGTTGCTGGAGGAGATACGCAGTATTTT
CASSLVAGGDTQYF
>TRBV6-5|.|.|TRBJ1-1
TGTGCCAGCAGTTACTGGAGACCAGCTGACACTGAAGCTTTCTTT
CASSYWRPADTEAFF
>TRBV12-3/TRBV12-4|.|.|TRBJ1-1
TGTGCCAGCAGTTTCTGGGCGCCGGACACTGAAGCTTTCTTT
CASSFWAPDTEAFF
>TRBV7-9|TRBD1|.|TRBJ2-5
TGTGCCAGCAGCTCCCGGGACAGGGGCCTGGACGGAGAGACCCAGTACTTC
CASSSRDRGLDGETQYF
>TRBV7-9|.|.|TRBJ1-6
TGTGCCAGCAGCTACACAGGGCATAATTCACCCCTCCACTTT
CASSYTGHNSPLHF
>TRBV6-5|.|many|TRBJ1-1
TGTGCCAGCAGCCCGGGCGGGGCTATCTTCTTT
CASSPGGAIFF
>TRBV6-2/TRBV6-3|.|.|TRBJ1-2
TGTGCCAGCAGTTACCACCGGACTAACTATGGCTACACCTTC
CASSYHRTNYGYTF
>TRBV12-3/TRBV12-4|TRBD1|.|TRBJ2-2
TGTGCCAGCAGTTCGCCGACAGGGGCCTCCCCCGGGGAGCTGTTTTTT
CASSSPTGASPGELFF
>TRBV5-6|.|.|TRBJ2-3
TGTGCCAGCAGCTTTGGGGGAGGAGGAGTCACAGATACGCAGTATTTT
CASSFGGGGVTDTQYF
>TRBV6-2/TRBV6-3|.|few|TRBJ2-7
TGTGCCAGCAGCATTCGGGGGCTCTCCTACGAGCAGTACTTC
CASSIRGLSYEQYF
>TRBV7-3|TRBD1|.|TRBJ2-7
TGTGCCAGCAGCCCATCGACAGGGTCCTACGAGCAGTACTTC
CASSPSTGSYEQYF
>TRBV12-3/TRBV12-4|.|.|TRBJ2-2
TGTGCCAGCACTCTTGGGCGGGGAAACACCGGGGAGCTGTTTTTT
CASTLGRGNTGELFF
>TRBV7-3|.|many|TRBJ2-7
TGTGCCAGCAGGGCGGGACGGGGCAACGAGCAGTACTTC
CASRAGRGNEQYF
>TRBV6-6|.|.|TRBJ2-7
TGTGCCAGCAGCCTCAACGGGCATTTCGCCTACGAGCAGTACTTC
CASSLNGHFAYEQYF
>TRBV12-3/TRBV12-4|.|.|TRBJ2-1
TGTGCCAGCAGTTTGTCGGCGGGGGCGAGCTCCTACAATGAGCAGTTCTTC
CASSLSAGASSYNEQFF
>TRBV7-2|TRBD2|.|TRBJ2-3
TGTGCCAGCAGCTTAGTTGGTCTAGCGGGAGACACAGATACGCAGTATTTT
CASSLVGLAGDTDTQYF
>TRBV12-3/TRBV12-4|TRBD1|few|TRBJ2-5
TGTGCCTCAAACCCCGGACAGGGGGCGGGGGAGACCCAGTACTTC
CASNPGQGAGETQYF
>TRBV7-2|.|few|TRBJ2-1
TGTGCCAGCAGCCCCTATAGGGGGAGGGCCCCCGGATACAATGAGCAGTTCTTC
CASSPYRGRAPGYNEQFF
>TRBV7-9|.|few|TRBJ2-5
TGTGCCAGCAGCCACGGGGAGACCCAGTACTTC
CASSHGETQYF
>TRBV7-9|TRBD1|.|TRBJ2-7
TGTGCCAGCAGCATAAACAGGGGCTACGAGCAGTACTTC
CASSINRGYEQYF
>TRBV7-2|.|.|TRBJ1-5
TGTGCCAGCAGCAAATGGGCTAATCAGCCCCAGCATTTT
CASSKWANQPQHF
>TRBV5-6|.|.|TRBJ2-4
TGTGCCAGCAGCTTGATGTGGAGGGGTGCCAAAAACATTCAGTACTTC
CASSLMWRGAKNIQYF